The T cell receptor beta chain under discussion was sequenced for a study of T cell responses to AZD1222 COVID-19 vaccine. On this clone: The antigen remains unidentified.

TCRdb keeps only in-frame clones here, not all; method: immunoSEQ multiplex PCR. This table has over 85,000 clones, 80% to 95% appearing once. Study-wide points: The study found Spike-specific TCR breadth and depth rose after two AZD1222 doses. Mapped onto spike, vaccine-associated CD4 TCRs spanned it and were dominant at 160-218 and 743-854. The repertoires were collected only after the peak T cell response. Just 5 to 7 people given AZD1222 tested seropositive at baseline.

V lost 3 bases and J lost 4, with 14 bases in between. Looked up from germline, CDR1 is SGDLS and CDR2 is YYNGEE. The CDR3 extends over 15 amino acids. The chain joins TRBV9 to TRBJ1-3, with D unclear. The sequence derives from an adult who received the AZD1222 COVID-19 vaccine. The sequencing here drew on peripheral blood, taken 28 days after the second AZD1222 dose. This chain's CDR3 is CASSASPPPGNTIYF. The CDR3 DNA is TGTGCCAGCAGCGCTTCCCCTCCCCCGGGAAACACCATATATTTT.